The 32 T cell receptor beta chains in this list originate from one sample, sequenced in a study of cytomegalovirus exposure and HLA in healthy donors. The primer mix had 60 Vbeta and 13 Jbeta primers. Libraries were prepared by immunoSEQ multiplex PCR; TCRdb keeps only in-frame clonotypes and omits some of them. The data contain about 160,000 clones, around four fifths of them seen just once; the ten biggest clones take up over 1.5%. The material sequenced was PBMCs. The receptor set was obtained from a woman aged 18-35 years in good health and CMV-seronegative.

This clone appeared once. The gene calls are TRBV9 and TRBJ2-5, with TRBD1 identical over 7 bases. Germline V gives CDR1 SGDLS, CDR2 YYNGEE. The V segment lost 0 bases and the J segment 3 bases; nucleotides outside the gene matches: 5. This CDR3 is 15 amino acids long. CDR3 nucleotide sequence: TGTGCCAGCAGCGTAGAGGCAGGGACAGAAGAGACCCAGTACTTC. Its translation is CASSVEAGTEETQYF.

This clone occurred once. The rearrangement joins TRBV27 to TRBJ1-2; 9 bases fit TRBD1. In germline, CDR1 is MNHEY, CDR2 SMNVEV (reference sequence). Trimming at V came to 7 bases and at J to 7 bases, leaving 7 bases not matched to a gene. The CDR3 has 13 residues. CDR3 nucleotide sequence: TGTGCCAGCACTGGGACAGGGTTTTCTGGCTACACCTTC. Its protein product is CASTGTGFSGYTF.

This clone was seen a few times. The J gene is TRBJ2-1, the V gene TRBV6-5; possible D gene TRBD1, 6 bases. This CDR3 has 14 amino acids. V lost 8 bases, J lost 9 bases, and 20 bases lay in between. Per the germline V gene, CDR1 is MNHEY and CDR2 is SVGAGI. This chain's CDR3 is CASGLGAPISEQFF. The CDR3 DNA reads TGTGCCAGCGGTTTGGGGGCTCCAATCAGTGAGCAGTTCTTC.

The chain combines TRBV7-9 with TRBJ2-7; TRBD2 matches at 13 bases. This CDR3 region has 15 residues. The germline V gene has CDR1 SEHNR and CDR2 FQNEAQ (reference sequence). With 5 bases clipped from V and 2 bases from J, the junction kept 3 bases outside the gene matches. The CDR3 DNA sequence: TGTGCCAGCAGCCAACTAGCGGGGGGGCCCTACGAGCAGTACTTC. It codes for CASSQLAGGPYEQYF.

V is TRBV6-5 and J is TRBJ1-5, with TRBD1 matching 8 bases. V gave up 6 bases and J gave up 1 base; unmatched junction bases: 5. Germline assignment: CDR1 MNHEY and CDR2 SVGAGI. This CDR3 contains 15 residues. The CDR3 nucleotides are TGTGCCAGCAGCCTCAGGGGGCCGAGCAATCAGCCCCAGCATTTT. It encodes CASSLRGPSNQPQHF.

DNA of the CDR3: TGTGCCAGCAGCTTAAGGGGTTCAGATACGCAGTATTTT. Protein sequence: CASSLRGSDTQYF. This chain uses TRBV7-7 with TRBJ2-3, with TRBD1 as a possible D gene (5 bases). Trimming left V 2 bases short and J 4 bases short, with 7 bases between. This CDR3 has 13 amino acids. The V gene's germline CDR1 is SSHAT and CDR2 FNYEAQ (reference sequence).

V and J are TRBV2 and TRBJ1-3; the D is unclear. The V end lost 8 bases, the J end lost 0 bases, and 5 bases lay between the germline ends. The V gene's germline CDR1 is SNHLY and CDR2 FYNNEI. The CDR3 is 12 amino acids. The CDR3 is CASADSGNTIYF. In DNA, the CDR3 is TGTGCCAGCGCAGACTCTGGAAACACCATATATTTT.

The chain joins TRBV10-3 to TRBJ1-1, with D perhaps TRBD1 (6 bases). The CDR3 is 14 amino acids. V was cut by 3 bases and J by 5 bases, with 13 bases left in between. CDR1 is ENHRY and CDR2 is SYGVKD in the germline V gene. The DNA of the CDR3 is TGTGCCATCAGTGAACGGGGGGCCGGAACTGAAGCTTTCTTT. It specifies CAISERGAGTEAFF.

The chain has TRBV7-9 and TRBJ1-2; TRBD1 matches 8 bases. Germline V gives CDR1 SEHNR, CDR2 FQNEAQ (reference sequence). This CDR3 region has 17 residues. J lost 3 bases, V lost 4 bases, and 13 bases had no gene match. The DNA for the CDR3 is TGTGCCAGCAGCTCCGGGACAGGAGAATCAACTTACTATGGCTACACCTTC. It yields the protein CASSSGTGESTYYGYTF.

The rearrangement uses TRBV6-1 and TRBJ2-1, with D perhaps matching TRBD2 (6 bases). The CDR3 is made up of 15 amino acids. V gave up 1 base and J gave up 1 base, with 8 bases separating them. From germline, CDR1 is MNHNS and CDR2 SASEGT. The CDR3 loop is CASSEDGGSYNEQFF. The DNA of the CDR3 is TGTGCCAGCAGTGAAGACGGGGGTTCCTACAATGAGCAGTTCTTC.

The V call is TRBV7-9, the J call TRBJ1-1; TRBD1 is a possible D gene (5 bases). The CDR3 totals 14 residues. V lost 3 bases and J 1 base, leaving 9 bases between the germline ends. Germline loops: CDR1 SEHNR, CDR2 FQNEAQ (reference sequence). For the CDR3, the DNA is TGTGCCAGCAGCTTTGCCAGGGAGAACACTGAAGCTTTCTTT. It specifies CASSFARENTEAFF.

The chain recombines TRBV27 with TRBJ2-5, with 8 bases that match TRBD1. The J call could be wrong; TRBJ2-7 is a better fit for the DNA end. This CDR3 spans 13 amino acids. The V gene's germline CDR1 is MNHEY and CDR2 SMNVEV (reference sequence). The CDR3 DNA sequence: TGTGCCAGCACTCGGACAGGGAGGCACGAGCAGTACTTC. Residues: CASTRTGRHEQYF.

The rearrangement uses TRBV19 and TRBJ1-1, with TRBD1 as a possible D gene (6 bases). CDR1 and CDR2 from the germline V gene are LNHDA and SQIVND (reference sequence). The CDR3 sequence is 13 residues long. Trimming removed 7 bases at V and 5 bases at J, with 14 bases between. The CDR3 reads CASTYRDATEAFF. Here the CDR3 DNA reads TGTGCCAGTACGTACAGGGACGCTACTGAAGCTTTCTTT.

The chain is built from TRBV28 and TRBJ1-6; 9 bases line up with TRBD1. Germline lookup yields CDR1 MDHEN and CDR2 SYDVKM. V gave up 3 bases and J gave up 5 bases; unmatched junction bases: 5. CDR3 length: 16 amino acids. The CDR3 DNA is TGTGCCAGCAGTTTGTTACAGGGGGCGAATAATTCACCCCTCCACTTT. Translated: CASSLLQGANNSPLHF.

The chain recombines TRBV7-9 with TRBJ2-6; 11 bases are shared with TRBD2. J was trimmed by 1 base and V by 5 bases; bases with no gene match: 10. Germline CDR1 SEHNR, CDR2 FQNEAQ (reference sequence). CDR3 length equals 19 residues. For the CDR3, the DNA is TGTGCCAGCAGCCGCCCCGGGACTAGCGGCTTATCTGGGGCCAACGTCCTGACTTTC. Amino acids: CASSRPGTSGLSGANVLTF.

The chain is built from TRBV6-5 and TRBJ2-1; 8 bases line up with TRBD1. Germline loops: CDR1 MNHEY, CDR2 SVGAGI. The CDR3 covers 15 residues. J was trimmed by 5 bases and V by 0 bases; bases with no gene match: 3. CDR3 nucleotides: TGTGCCAGCAGTTACTCGCGACAGGGGAACAATGAGCAGTTCTTC. Translating it yields CASSYSRQGNNEQFF.

This clone was picked up one time. V is TRBV19 and J is TRBJ2-2; D might be TRBD2 (6 bases). Germline lookup yields CDR1 LNHDA and CDR2 SQIVND (reference sequence). V was shortened by 6 bases and J by 2 bases, with 7 bases between the two germline ends. The CDR3 loop spans 13 amino acids. DNA for the CDR3: TGTGCCAGTAGGGGACTTAACACCGGGGAGCTGTTTTTT. This encodes CASRGLNTGELFF.

This rearrangement joins TRBV5-4 to TRBJ2-5, with a tentative D call TRBD2 (5 bases). The CDR3 has 16 amino acids. The germline gives CDR1 SGHNT, CDR2 YYREEE (reference sequence). V was cut by 4 bases and J by 4 bases, with 20 bases left in between. DNA of the CDR3: TGTGCCAGCAGCGCGAACATAGCGTCCCCTGGAGAGACCCAGTACTTC. This codes for CASSANIASPGETQYF.

The DNA of the CDR3 is TGTGCCAGCAGCTGGGACAGGACCTACGAGCAGTACTTC. Amino acids: CASSWDRTYEQYF. The chain is built from TRBV5-6 and TRBJ2-7; 8 bases match TRBD1. Germline CDR1 reads SGHDT; CDR2 reads YYEEEE. J lost 2 bases, V lost 3 bases, and 1 base had no gene match. The CDR3 contains 13 residues.

This chain connects TRBV28 to TRBJ1-2; D uncertain. CDR1 is MDHEN and CDR2 is SYDVKM in the germline V gene. This CDR3 contains 11 residues. V lost 10 bases, J lost 4 bases, and 10 bases lay in between. The CDR3 sequence: CATRAIYGYTF. The DNA for the CDR3 is TGTGCCACCCGCGCCATCTATGGCTACACCTTC.

The gene calls are TRBV7-2 and TRBJ2-7; tentative D call: TRBD2 (6 bases). Trimming shortened V by 0 bases and J by 3 bases, and 18 bases separated the two germline ends. There are 17 residues in the CDR3. Germline V gene data show CDR1 as SGHTA and CDR2 as FQGNSA. CDR3 coding DNA: TGTGCCAGCAGCTTAGCCAACCAACCTCGGAGGGGCTACGAGCAGTACTTC. Translated, it gives CASSLANQPRRGYEQYF.

The chain has TRBV12-5 and TRBJ2-4, with 11 bases matching TRBD1. This CDR3 has 20 residues. CDR1 and CDR2 from the germline V gene are LGHNT and FRNRAP. J gave up 0 bases and V 4 bases, and 14 bases lay outside the gene matches. The CDR3 sequence is CASGSGIRTGGGIAKNIQYF. For the CDR3, the DNA is TGTGCTAGTGGTTCCGGAATACGGACAGGGGGCGGAATAGCCAAAAACATTCAGTACTTC.

This sequence joins TRBV19 and TRBJ1-1, with D hard to call. From germline, CDR1 is LNHDA and CDR2 SQIVND (reference sequence). This CDR3 has 16 amino acids. V shed 6 bases and J shed 1 base, with 18 bases lying between them. The DNA of the CDR3 is TGTGCCAGTAGGATCAGGCCCTTGAGTTGGAACACTGAAGCTTTCTTT. This codes for CASRIRPLSWNTEAFF.

The chain carries TRBV19 and TRBJ1-4, with a tentative D call TRBD1 (6 bases). The CDR3 sequence is 16 residues long. V was clipped by 8 bases and J by 2 bases, with 18 bases between them. The germline gives CDR1 LNHDA, CDR2 SQIVND (reference sequence). The CDR3 DNA reads as TGTGCCAGTGGGATGAGAACAGGGTCCACTAATGAAAAACTGTTTTTT. Its protein is CASGMRTGSTNEKLFF.

The sample holds a few counts of this clone. CDR3 sequence: CASSRGNTEAFF. The CDR3 DNA sequence: TGTGCCAGCAGTCGGGGGAACACTGAAGCTTTCTTT. The chain is built from TRBV9 and TRBJ1-1; D is uncertain. Germline V gives CDR1 SGDLS, CDR2 YYNGEE. V was trimmed by 5 bases and J by 1 base, leaving 6 bases between them. This CDR3 is 12 amino acids long.

The CDR3, as DNA: TGTGCCAGCAGCGTAGGAGGACTAGCTGGCGCAGATACGCAGTATTTT. Encoded protein: CASSVGGLAGADTQYF. The genes are TRBV9 and TRBJ2-3, with TRBD2 matching over 8 bases. The length of the CDR3 is 16 residues. CDR1 SGDLS and CDR2 YYNGEE come from the germline V gene. V trimming: 0 bases; J trimming: 4 bases; junction bases outside the gene matches: 7.

The chain is built from TRBV7-9 and TRBJ1-6; TRBD1 is a possible D gene (6 bases). Trimming cost V 4 bases and J 4 bases, with 14 bases left between them. Looked up from germline, CDR1 is SEHNR and CDR2 is FQNEAQ (reference sequence). The CDR3 length is 16 residues. The CDR3, as DNA: TGTGCCAGCAGCTCAAGTGGGAGGGGGTATAATTCACCCCTCCACTTT. This sequence encodes CASSSSGRGYNSPLHF.

The V gene is TRBV7-2, the J gene TRBJ2-2; 9 positions agree with TRBD2. Germline loops: CDR1 SGHTA, CDR2 FQGNSA. The CDR3 runs to 14 residues. Trimming cost V 4 bases and J 6 bases; bases outside gene matches: 3. This CDR3 is CASSYVAGAGELFF. In DNA, the CDR3 is TGTGCCAGCAGCTATGTAGCGGGGGCCGGGGAGCTGTTTTTT.

The chain recombines TRBV9 with TRBJ2-2; unclear D gene. This CDR3 has 16 residues. V lost 3 bases and J lost 3, with 15 bases in between. Germline loops: CDR1 SGDLS, CDR2 YYNGEE. The CDR3 reads CASSGSKQIYTGELFF. The CDR3, as DNA: TGTGCCAGCAGCGGTTCTAAACAGATTTACACCGGGGAGCTGTTTTTT. The whole variable domain, remainder taken from reference TRBV9 and TRBJ2-2, is DSGVTQTPKHLITATGQRVTLRCSPRSGDLSVYWYQQSLDQGLQFLIQYYNGEERAKGNILERFSAQQFPDLHSELNLSSLELGDSALYFCASSGSKQIYTGELFFGEGSRLTVL.

The J gene is TRBJ2-1, the V gene TRBV28, with a tentative D call TRBD1 (6 bases). The CDR3 totals 12 residues. The germline V and J ends were trimmed by 6 bases and 13 bases, with 16 bases remaining between them. CDR1 MDHEN and CDR2 SYDVKM come from the germline V gene. The CDR3 DNA follows: TGTGCCAGCAGGAGGGTTGGGGGCCTACAGTTCTTC. Encoded protein: CASRRVGGLQFF.

This clone was counted a few times. The rearrangement uses TRBV19 and TRBJ2-5; 11 bases are a match to TRBD2. V was pared by 3 bases and J by 5 bases, with 5 bases of the junction left unmatched. Germline assignment: CDR1 LNHDA and CDR2 SQIVND (reference sequence). There are 15 residues in the CDR3. DNA for the CDR3: TGTGCCAGTAGTATCACGACTAGCGGGGCGGAGACCCAGTACTTC. It yields the protein CASSITTSGAETQYF.

The chain has TRBV13 and TRBJ1-2; D is unclear. This CDR3 has 16 residues. The germline CDR1 and CDR2 sequences are PRHDT and FYEKMQ (reference sequence). Between the trimmed V and J ends, which lost 5 bases and 4 bases, there was a span of 20 bases. Here the CDR3 DNA reads TGTGCCAGCAGCGAACGGGGAGGCGGGAGTATCTATGGCTACACCTTC. Amino acid sequence: CASSERGGGSIYGYTF.